The present TCR beta chain was sequenced within a study of T cell responses to AZD1222 COVID-19 vaccine. Study at large: Doses given second, at about 4 or about 12 weeks, were pooled.

Sequencing was performed with immunoSEQ multiplex PCR; in TCRdb, only in-frame clones are kept and a portion is missing. The data contain 110,000 to 150,000 clones, about 90% of them seen just once; the ten biggest clones take up approximately 2.1%. A remark on this clone: Its cognate antigen is unknown.

Study results and limitations: Spike-wide vaccine-associated CD4 TCRs dominated at 160-218 and 743-854. Spike-specific TCRs gained breadth and depth after people received two AZD1222 doses. White British ancestry dominated among donors, who included more females, and clonal diversity was possibly underestimated.

The CDR3 length is 14 residues. Trimming took 8 bases from V and 3 from J, leaving 14 bases between them. Germline values: CDR1 SGHAT, CDR2 FQDESV (reference sequence). The clonotype originates from an adult in good health. The specimen comprised peripheral blood, sampled on day 0 of AZD1222 vaccination. The rearrangement links TRBV11-1 to TRBJ2-1; unclear D gene. CDR3 nucleotides: TGTGCCAGCTCGTTAGGGCCTGTCTACAATGAGCAGTTCTTC. It is translated as CASSLGPVYNEQFF. Full variable domain (remainder filled in from reference TRBV11-1 and TRBJ2-1): EAEVAQSPRYKITEKSQAVAFWCDPISGHATLYWYRQILGQGPELLVQFQDESVVDDSQLPKDRFSAERLKGVDSTLKIQPAELGDSAMYLCASSLGPVYNEQFFGPGTRLTVL.